A single sample gave rise to the 31 T cell receptor beta chains below, sequenced in a study of response to subunit inactivated influenza vaccine. Via MiXCR, TCRdb re-called the RT-PCR reads, giving one row per CDR3 protein. The data hold about 540,000 distinct CDR3 sequences, with under 30% observed a single time. A further study also used this sample, focusing on T cells expressing NK-cell markers. From that report: cDNA encoding TCR beta was synthesized via 5'RACE template switching incorporating UMIs.

Source: CD4+ T cells sorted from PBMCs, taken approximately 12 days after vaccination. These receptors all come from a man aged 45 to 65 who received an inactivated influenza vaccine.

This clonotype was counted at least ten times. The chain has TRBV30 and TRBJ2-7, with D perhaps matching TRBD1 or TRBD2 (5 bases each). The CDR3 is 12 residues long. V was clipped by 8 bases and J by 0 bases, with 11 bases between them. Germline assignment: CDR1 GTSNPN and CDR2 SVGIG (reference sequence). CDR3 nucleotide sequence: TGTGCCGGGGGTAGGTCCTCCTACGAGCAGTACTTC. Its translation is CAGGRSSYEQYF.

This clonotype was recorded at least ten times. V gene TRBV28 combines with J gene TRBJ1-5; D gene uncertain. CDR1 and CDR2 from the germline V gene are MDHEN and SYDVKM. Trimming pared 7 bases from V and 0 bases from J, leaving 7 bases between. The length of the CDR3 is 13 residues. The CDR3 here is CASNGDSNQPQHF. In DNA, the CDR3 is TGTGCCAGCAACGGGGATAGCAATCAGCCCCAGCATTTT.

V usage is TRBV28 and J usage is TRBJ2-2, with 7 nucleotides matching TRBD1. Germline-derived CDR1 and CDR2 are MDHEN and SYDVKM. The ends lost 5 bases at V and 3 bases at J; junction bases unmatched: 9. This CDR3 spans 16 amino acids. CDR3 DNA: TGTGCCAGCAGTGGGACAGTCCGAAGTTACACCGGGGAGCTGTTTTTT. Encoded protein: CASSGTVRSYTGELFF. Complete variable domain (other parts from reference TRBV28 and TRBJ2-2): DVKVTQSSRYLVKRTGEKVFLECVQDMDHENMFWYRQDPGLGLRLIYFSYDVKMKEKGDIPEGYSVSREKKERFSLILESASTNQTSMYLCASSGTVRSYTGELFFGEGSRLTVL.

The gene calls are TRBV20-1 and TRBJ2-7; the D gene is possibly TRBD2 (5 bases). This CDR3 contains 12 residues. The germline CDR1 and CDR2 sequences are DFQATT and SNEGSKA (reference sequence). V was clipped by 2 bases and J by 2 bases, with 7 bases between them. CDR3 residues: CSARTGTYEQYF. CDR3 DNA sequence: TGCAGTGCTAGAACGGGAACCTACGAGCAGTACTTC.

Note on this clonotype: Germline is not matched at one junction end, which may reflect a read error. This chain uses TRBV29-1 with TRBJ2-7; either TRBD1 or TRBD2 may supply D (5 bases each). Per the germline V gene, CDR1 is SQVTM and CDR2 is ANQGSEA. There are 13 residues in the CDR3. The CDR3 DNA is TGCAGCGTGGGACGCGGGCTCTCCTACGTGCAGTACTTC. This encodes CSVGRGLSYVQYF.

This clonotype was seen at least ten times. This chain links TRBV5-1 with TRBJ1-4; D possibly corresponds to TRBD1 (6 bases). Looked up from germline, CDR1 is SGHRS and CDR2 is YFSETQ. V lost 4 bases to trimming and J lost 4 bases, with 11 bases between them. CDR3 length: 14 amino acids. CDR3 sequence (DNA): TGCGCCAGCAGCCTAGGACAGAGTAATGAAAAACTGTTTTTT. Its translation: CASSLGQSNEKLFF.

This clonotype was picked up a small number of times. The chain employs TRBV3-1 and TRBJ2-3; D may match TRBD1 or TRBD2 (6 bases each). The CDR3 has 15 residues. Looked up from germline, CDR1 is LGHDT and CDR2 is YNNKEL (reference sequence). V was pared by 2 bases and J by 5 bases, with 14 bases between. This CDR3 is CASSQTRGRQDTQYF. The CDR3 nucleotides read TGTGCCAGCAGCCAAACCCGGGGGCGTCAAGATACGCAGTATTTT.

The rearrangement uses TRBV11-2 and TRBJ1-2, with 7 bases that match TRBD1. With V trimmed by 7 bases and J by 0 bases, 23 bases remained unmatched. CDR3 length: 20 amino acids. Germline lookup yields CDR1 SGHAT and CDR2 FQNNGV. The chain's CDR3 is CASKGARAVASTASNYGYTF. The CDR3 nucleotides read TGTGCCAGCAAGGGGGCTCGCGCGGTGGCATCGACAGCCTCTAACTATGGCTACACCTTC.

V usage is TRBV7-3 and J usage is TRBJ2-4; 10 bases fit TRBD2. CDR3 length: 18 residues. J lost 1 base, V lost 2 bases, and 8 bases had no gene match. Germline V gene data show CDR1 as SGHTA and CDR2 as FQGTGA. Here the CDR3 reads CASSLFPSGRLAKNIQYF. The DNA for the CDR3 is TGTGCCAGCAGCTTATTCCCTAGCGGGAGACTCGCCAAAAACATTCAGTACTTC.

The chain couples TRBV7-2 to TRBJ2-3; 10 nucleotides line up with TRBD1. V was clipped by 0 bases and J by 2 bases; unmatched bases: 14. This CDR3 contains 20 residues. The germline CDR1 and CDR2 sequences are SGHTA and FQGNSA. The CDR3 is CASSLATTGGLLAPTDTQYF. CDR3 coding DNA: TGTGCCAGCAGCTTAGCTACGACAGGGGGCTTACTAGCCCCCACAGATACGCAGTATTTT. The full variable domain, in which reference TRBV7-2 and TRBJ2-3 provide the parts outside the CDR3, is GAGVSQSPSNKVTEKGKDVELRCDPISGHTALYWYRQSLGQGLEFLIYFQGNSAPDKSGLPSDRFSAERTGGSVSTLTIQRTQQEDSAVYLCASSLATTGGLLAPTDTQYFGPGTRLTVL.

The V and J genes are TRBV3-1 and TRBJ2-7; a weak D match, TRBD1 (6 bases). V was cut by 3 bases and J by 6 bases, with 15 bases left in between. Looked up from germline, CDR1 is LGHDT and CDR2 is YNNKEL (reference sequence). This CDR3 contains 14 residues. CDR3 sequence reads: CASSQGAGGGEQYF. As DNA, the CDR3 is TGTGCCAGCAGCCAGGGGGCAGGAGGTGGCGAGCAGTACTTC.

V usage is TRBV10-3 and J usage is TRBJ1-5; 10 bases are shared with TRBD1. The length of the CDR3 is 15 residues. CDR1 is ENHRY and CDR2 is SYGVKD in the germline V gene. The ends lost 2 bases at V and 6 bases at J; junction bases unmatched: 4. CDR3 in DNA: TGTGCCATCAGTGAGGGGGGGACAGGGGTTCAGCCCCAGCATTTT. It encodes CAISEGGTGVQPQHF.

The J gene is TRBJ2-1, the V gene TRBV20-1; 10 positions agree with TRBD2. CDR1 is DFQATT, CDR2 SNEGSKA, per germline (reference sequence). Germline trimming cut 3 bases from V and 6 bases from J; bases unmatched to any gene: 8. This CDR3 comprises 15 residues. The CDR3 loop reads CSARSGRALGNEQFF. In nucleotides, the CDR3 is TGCAGTGCTAGGAGCGGGAGGGCCTTGGGCAATGAGCAGTTCTTC.

The chain links TRBV9 to TRBJ2-7; the match to TRBD1 covers 10 bases. Trimming removed 4 bases from V and 9 bases from J; junction bases left unmatched: 10. CDR1 SGDLS and CDR2 YYNGEE come from the germline V gene. This CDR3 has 14 amino acids. The CDR3 loop is CASSPGTGVVWQYF. CDR3 nucleotide sequence: TGTGCCAGCAGCCCCGGGACAGGGGTAGTTTGGCAGTACTTC.

This clonotype has more than one count but fewer than ten. This rearrangement joins TRBV12-3 or TRBV12-4 to TRBJ2-7; 7 bases are shared with TRBD1. V was clipped by 5 bases and J by 5 bases; unmatched bases: 9. The CDR3 extends over 14 amino acids. CDR3 sequence reads: CASSSPDRDHEQYF. CDR3 DNA: TGTGCCAGCAGTAGCCCCGACAGGGACCACGAGCAGTACTTC.

This clonotype has only a few counts. The chain joins TRBV20-1 to TRBJ2-7; the match to TRBD2 covers 10 bases. The germline V gene has CDR1 DFQATT and CDR2 SNEGSKA (reference sequence). The CDR3 has 17 residues. With 4 bases clipped from V and 6 bases from J, the junction kept 18 bases outside the gene matches. CDR3 sequence (DNA): TGCAGTGCTAATGTGCTAGCGGGAGTAGTAAGCCTGTCCGAGCAGTACTTC. This codes for CSANVLAGVVSLSEQYF.

This clonotype was seen many times. The rearrangement uses TRBV9 and TRBJ1-6; a possible D gene is TRBD1 (5 bases). The CDR3 has 17 residues. The V and J ends lost 3 bases and 3 bases respectively, with 16 bases between them. Germline V gene lookup returns CDR1 SGDLS and CDR2 YYNGEE. As DNA, the CDR3 is TGTGCCAGCAGCGAGCCGGGTCCGGGGCTCTATAATTCACCCCTCCACTTT. This codes for CASSEPGPGLYNSPLHF.

This chain joins TRBV6-2 or TRBV6-3 and TRBJ2-6; 11 nucleotides match TRBD2. CDR3 size: 21 residues. Germline lookup yields CDR1 MNHEY and CDR2 SVGEGT. V lost 5 bases, J lost 2 bases, and 17 bases stayed unmatched. In DNA, the CDR3 is TGTGCCAGCAGTCTCACGGACTTACTAGCGGGAGAAAATGCTGGGGCCAACGTCCTGACTTTC. The encoded protein is CASSLTDLLAGENAGANVLTF.

This clonotype has only a few counts. V gene TRBV6-5 combines with J gene TRBJ2-2; D unresolved. The CDR3 extends over 14 amino acids. Looked up from germline, CDR1 is MNHEY and CDR2 is SVGAGI. Between the trimmed V and J ends, which lost 2 bases and 6 bases, there was a span of 10 bases. The CDR3 sequence is CASSYGHRAGELFF. CDR3 sequence (DNA): TGTGCCAGCAGTTACGGTCATAGGGCCGGGGAGCTGTTTTTT.

This chain uses TRBV12-3 or TRBV12-4 with TRBJ1-3; perhaps TRBD1 as D (6 bases). There are 15 residues in the CDR3. V was cut by 2 bases and J by 2 bases, with 10 bases left in between. The CDR3 is CASSLTGMTGNTIYF. In nucleotides, the CDR3 is TGTGCCAGCAGTTTAACAGGGATGACTGGAAACACCATATATTTT.

The chain recombines TRBV20-1 with TRBJ2-1, with D uncertain. This CDR3 contains 10 residues. Trimming left V 8 bases short and J 4 bases short, with 6 bases between. Germline V gene sequence: CDR1 DFQATT, CDR2 SNEGSKA (reference sequence). CDR3 protein: CSPVYNEQFF. The CDR3 DNA follows: TGCAGTCCAGTATACAATGAGCAGTTCTTC.

The V and J genes are TRBV20-1 and TRBJ2-5, with TRBD2 matching over 7 bases. The length of the CDR3 is 19 residues. V was clipped by 6 bases and J by 0 bases; unmatched bases: 22. Per the germline V gene, CDR1 is DFQATT and CDR2 is SNEGSKA (reference sequence). The CDR3 loop is CSALPTSGRGRTYQETQYF. As DNA, the CDR3 is TGCAGTGCCCTACCCACCTCCGGGCGGGGGAGGACTTACCAAGAGACCCAGTACTTC.

This clonotype appeared a few times. This chain uses TRBV4-3 with TRBJ2-3; 10 bases fit TRBD2. Germline CDR1 reads LGHNA; CDR2 reads YSLEER. This CDR3 is built from 16 residues. J lost 6 bases, V lost 3 bases, and 9 bases had no gene match. Written as DNA, the CDR3 is TGCGCCAGCAGCCAGGGGACTAGCGCAAACGTGGATACGCAGTATTTT. This translates into CASSQGTSANVDTQYF.

The table lists this clonotype with a few counts. The genes are TRBV6-5 and TRBJ2-3; D unclear. CDR3 length: 12 residues. Germline lookup yields CDR1 MNHEY and CDR2 SVGAGI. V was clipped by 7 bases and J by 6 bases, with 11 bases between them. The CDR3: CASKSSVDTQYF. The CDR3 DNA follows: TGTGCCAGCAAGTCTTCCGTGGATACGCAGTATTTT.

The chain has TRBV12-2 and TRBJ1-1; TRBD1 was called by the table and not checked on the DNA. TRBV12-2 has pseudogene status. This CDR3 is built from 16 residues. In nucleotides, the CDR3 is TGTGCAAGTCGCTCCGGGCATCCAGTTATATCCACTGAAGCTTTCTTT. Encoded protein: CASRSGHPVISTEAFF.

This clonotype was observed a few times. The gene calls are TRBV4-3 and TRBJ1-2; D is ambiguous. The CDR3 loop spans 15 amino acids. Trimming removed 0 bases at V and 4 bases at J, with 12 bases between. CDR1 is LGHNA and CDR2 is YSLEER in the germline V gene. CDR3 DNA sequence: TGCGCCAGCAGCCAAGATTGGCCGGGATCCTATGGCTACACCTTC. Translating gives CASSQDWPGSYGYTF.

This chain joins TRBV20-1 and TRBJ2-5; 13 bases are a match to TRBD2. CDR3 length equals 14 residues. J lost 7 bases, V lost 2 bases, and 4 bases had no gene match. Germline V gene data show CDR1 as DFQATT and CDR2 as SNEGSKA (reference sequence). DNA for the CDR3: TGCAGTGCTAGAAAGGGACTAGCGGGGTTGACCCAGTACTTC. Encoded protein: CSARKGLAGLTQYF.

The chain joins TRBV12-3 or TRBV12-4 to TRBJ2-2, with TRBD2 matching 11 bases. Losses at the gene ends were 10 bases for V and 2 bases for J; bases not matched to a gene: 9. The CDR3 has 16 amino acids. As DNA, the CDR3 is TGTGCCACCAGAACTAGCGGGGGCCTTAACACCGGGGAGCTGTTTTTT. It translates to CATRTSGGLNTGELFF.

This chain joins TRBV5-5 and TRBJ2-3, with a possible D match to TRBD2 (6 bases). Trimming pared 2 bases from V and 0 bases from J, leaving 10 bases between. The CDR3 is made up of 15 amino acids. Looked up from germline, CDR1 is SGHKS and CDR2 is YYEKEE (reference sequence). Written as DNA, the CDR3 is TGTGCCAGCAGCTTAAGCGGGCGGAGCACAGATACGCAGTATTTT. Its translation is CASSLSGRSTDTQYF. The variable domain in full, with the rest retrieved from reference TRBV5-5 and TRBJ2-3, is DAGVTQSPTHLIKTRGQQVTLRCSPISGHKSVSWYQQVLGQGPQFIFQYYEKEERGRGNFPDRFSARQFPNYSSELNVNALLLGDSALYLCASSLSGRSTDTQYFGPGTRLTVL.

The chain recombines TRBV20-1 with TRBJ2-2; tentative D call: TRBD2 (7 bases). From germline, CDR1 is DFQATT and CDR2 SNEGSKA (reference sequence). This CDR3 contains 15 residues. The ends were cut back, 4 bases at V and 7 bases at J, with 19 bases in the middle. The CDR3 protein is CSANRAGALGGELFF. DNA for the CDR3: TGCAGTGCTAATCGCGCGGGGGCCCTGGGCGGGGAGCTGTTTTTT.

This chain joins TRBV30 and TRBJ2-4; D possibly matches TRBD1 or TRBD2 (5 bases each). Trimming took off 4 bases at V and 8 bases at J, with 12 bases between the two ends. Germline V gene lookup returns CDR1 GTSNPN and CDR2 SVGIG (reference sequence). CDR3 length equals 12 residues. The CDR3 DNA reads TGTGCCTGGAAGCCGGGGCCGGACATTCAGTACTTC. Translating gives CAWKPGPDIQYF.